This TCR beta chain was documented in a study of T cell responses to AZD1222 COVID-19 vaccine. Study-level background: Analyses pooled second doses at about 4 or about 12 weeks.

This CDR3 is built from 14 residues. Per the germline V gene, CDR1 is SQVTM and CDR2 is ANQGSEA. V was pared by 3 bases and J by 8 bases, with 17 bases between. Comments on this clone: Its antigen is as yet unknown.

Whole-study findings and limits: Baseline seropositivity occurred in only six AZD1222 recipients. Repertoires were sampled only after the peak T cell response. Nearly half of spike-specific TCRs reportedly go after variant regions that carry no mutations.

Generated by immunoSEQ multiplex PCR, the TCRdb table keeps only in-frame clones and is missing some. Found here are approximately 170,000 clones, roughly 92% of them singletons; the top ten hold 1.6%. This TCR derives from an adult in good health. The source material was peripheral blood, sampled on day 0 of AZD1222 vaccination. The chain couples TRBV29-1 to TRBJ1-3, with D tentatively TRBD1 (6 bases). The CDR3 DNA sequence: TGCAGCGTTGAGTTACAGGGAGGCTCGTACACCATATATTTT. Translated, it gives CSVELQGGSYTIYF.